The rows below give T cell receptor beta chains drawn from one sample of a study of blood T cells in healthy people across ages. TCRdb analysed the 5' RACE reads with MiXCR anew, one entry per CDR3 protein. The sample records about 1.5 million distinct CDR3 sequences, 42% being singletons. The sequenced sample consisted of blood. The source is a woman under 30 in good health. CDR3s include the opening cysteine and the closing phenylalanine or tryptophan. D genes are given only for firm matches. For some rows the clone size is stated as once, few or many, or as a class when expanded; others skip it.

J gene	D gene	clone size	V gene	CDR3 DNA	CDR3 protein
TRBJ2-3	TRBD2	-	TRBV6-1	TGTGCCAGCAGAGAACTAGCGGGTAACACAGATACGCAGTATTTT	CASRELAGNTDTQYF
TRBJ1-4	-	-	TRBV5-4	TGTGCCAGCAGCTTGGAACATACAGACCCCCTTAGTGGAAAACTGTTTTTT	CASSLEHTDPLSGKLFF
TRBJ2-5	TRBD2	-	TRBV7-9	TGTGCCAGCAGCCCTGGGACTAGCGGGGGGTTCGAGACCCAGTACTTC	CASSPGTSGGFETQYF
TRBJ1-4	-	few	TRBV20-1	TGCAGTGCTAGGAGGGGTGCAACTAATGAAAAACTGTTTTTT	CSARRGATNEKLFF
TRBJ1-1	-	-	TRBV20-1	TGCAGTGCTTTGGCAGGGCCCACTGAAGCTTTCTTT	CSALAGPTEAFF
TRBJ1-5	TRBD1	-	TRBV2	TGTGCCAGCGGGACAGGGGTGGGCAATCAGCCCCAGCATTTT	CASGTGVGNQPQHF
TRBJ1-2	TRBD1	few	TRBV9	TGTGCCAGCGGACAGGGGATCGACTATGGCTACACCTTC	CASGQGIDYGYTF
TRBJ2-1	TRBD2	few	TRBV5-1	TGCGCCAGCAGCTTTGAATCGCGGCTAGCGGGATACAATGAGCAGTTCTTC	CASSFESRLAGYNEQFF
TRBJ2-7	TRBD1	few	TRBV9	TGTGCCAGCAGCCCAGCGAGGGGGCGTTCTGCCTACGAGCAGTACTTC	CASSPARGRSAYEQYF
TRBJ1-1	-	-	TRBV2	TGTGCCAGCAGGGGGGAGCGCATGAACACTGAAGCTTTCTTT	CASRGERMNTEAFF
TRBJ2-1	TRBD2	-	TRBV5-1	TGCGCCAGCAGCGTTAGCGGGAGCTACGGTTGGGATGAGCAGTTCTTC	CASSVSGSYGWDEQFF
TRBJ2-5	-	-	TRBV20-1	TGCAGTCCTTCAAGAGGGCACGAAGAAGAGACCCAGTACTTC	CSPSRGHEEETQYF
TRBJ2-2	TRBD1	-	TRBV10-3	TGTGCCATCGACACGGGACAGCCGAACACCGGGGAGCTGTTTTTT	CAIDTGQPNTGELFF
TRBJ1-6	TRBD1	few	TRBV5-5	TGTGCCAGCAGTCTAGACAGGGGTTTCCATTCACCCCTCCACTTT	CASSLDRGFHSPLHF
TRBJ1-2	TRBD1	-	TRBV20-1	TGCAGTGCTATACCGGGACAGGGTAACTATGGCTACACCTTC	CSAIPGQGNYGYTF
TRBJ2-2	-	-	TRBV20-1	TGCAGTGCTAGGGACTTCAACACCGGGGAGCTGTTTTTT	CSARDFNTGELFF
TRBJ2-1	-	-	TRBV2	TGTGCCAGCAGTGTCGCAGGGGTTGAGCAGTTCTTC	CASSVAGVEQFF
TRBJ2-7	-	-	TRBV27	TGTGCCACCAGGGGATGGAGCTCCTACGAGCAGTACTTC	CATRGWSSYEQYF
TRBJ2-5	-	-	TRBV28	TGTGCCAGCAGTGCCACAGGCCTGTGGGAGACCCAGTACTTC	CASSATGLWETQYF
TRBJ1-1	TRBD1	few	TRBV6-5	TGTGCCAGCAGTAAGGGACAGGCGAACACTGAAGCTTTCTTT	CASSKGQANTEAFF
TRBJ1-2	-	-	TRBV28	TGTGCCAGCAGTACCCCACCCTATGGCCACACCTTC	CASSTPPYGHTF
TRBJ1-6	-	-	TRBV12-3/TRBV12-4	TGTGCCAGCAGGGCTTCAGATTCACCCCTCCACTTT	CASRASDSPLHF
TRBJ2-1	TRBD1	once	TRBV20-1	TGCAGTGCTAGCCCTCCTGACAGGGCTCAAGAGACCCAGTTCTTC	CSASPPDRAQETQFF
TRBJ1-2	TRBD1	-	TRBV24-1	TGTGCCACCAGTGATCGCCGGGACAGGGGTACTAGCGATGGCTACACCTTC	CATSDRRDRGTSDGYTF
TRBJ2-1	-	many	TRBV7-2	TGTGCCAGCAGTGACGAATGGGCCTCCAATGAGCAGTTCTTC	CASSDEWASNEQFF
TRBJ2-3	TRBD2	-	TRBV6-5	TGTGCCAGTGCCGGGGGGAGCATAACTAGCACAGATACGCAGTATTTT	CASAGGSITSTDTQYF
TRBJ2-7	-	few	TRBV21-1	TGTGCCAGCAGCAAAAAGGGACGTGACGAGCAGTACTTC	CASSKKGRDEQYF
TRBJ1-6	TRBD1	few	TRBV27	TGTGCCAGCAGTTTAACAGGGGGCGCCTATAATTCACCCCTCCACTTT	CASSLTGGAYNSPLHF
TRBJ1-2	-	-	TRBV27	TGTGCCAGCAGGGGACTGTACTATGGCTACACCTTC	CASRGLYYGYTF
TRBJ2-1	-	-	TRBV20-1	TGCAGTGCCGGGCTCCTAACAACTGAGCAGTTCTTC	CSAGLLTTEQFF
TRBJ2-3	TRBD2	-	TRBV24-1	TGTGCCACCAGTCCTCGGACTAGCAAGGCAGATACGCAGTATTTT	CATSPRTSKADTQYF
TRBJ1-1	-	few	TRBV29-1	TGCAGCGTTGTCAAAGGTTGGGGCACTGAAGCTTTCTTT	CSVVKGWGTEAFF
TRBJ2-1	TRBD2	-	TRBV27	TGTGCCAGCAGTCCTAGGAGTAGCGGGGCCAAGTCTGCGCAGTTCTTC	CASSPRSSGAKSAQFF
TRBJ2-7	-	few	TRBV3-1	TGTGCCAGCAGCCAAGGGTCCAACGAGCAGTACTTC	CASSQGSNEQYF
TRBJ2-5	TRBD2	-	TRBV6-6	TGTGCCAGCAGTTACCGGGTAGCTAGCGGGGGAGGTCAGACCCAGTACTTC	CASSYRVASGGGQTQYF
TRBJ2-3	-	-	TRBV7-8	TGTGCCAACAGCCTAGGGGCAGGGACCACCACAGATACGCAGTATTTT	CANSLGAGTTTDTQYF
TRBJ1-2	-	few	TRBV20-1	TGCAGTGCTAGAGACCCAATGGGGGTTCGTGGCTACACCTTC	CSARDPMGVRGYTF
TRBJ1-2	-	few	TRBV20-1	TGCAGTGCTGAGGACCCGTTATGGGGGCAAAGGAAGAGGAACTATGGCTACACCTTC	CSAEDPLWGQRKRNYGYTF
TRBJ2-4	-	-	TRBV14	TGTGCCAGCAGCCCTGGACCGCGCCTAGCCAAAAACATTCAGTACTTC	CASSPGPRLAKNIQYF
TRBJ2-2	-	-	TRBV21-1	TGTGCCAGCAGCAAACAGGGTTGGGCCAAAATTCCCGGGGAGCTGTTTTTT	CASSKQGWAKIPGELFF
TRBJ1-4	-	-	TRBV5-5	TGTGCCAGCAGCGCTTGGGAGTATGAAAAACTGTTTTTT	CASSAWEYEKLFF
TRBJ1-2	-	-	TRBV6-6	TGTGCCAGCAGTTACTCGGGCGGCAACTATGGCTACACCTTC	CASSYSGGNYGYTF
TRBJ2-1	-	few	TRBV20-1	TGCAGTGGGGCAAACGCCCCGGAGGTTTACAATGAGCAGTTCTTC	CSGANAPEVYNEQFF
TRBJ2-5	TRBD1	few	TRBV12-3/TRBV12-4	TGTGCCAGCAGTTTAGGAATCAGGGACAGGGAAGAGACCCAGTACTTC	CASSLGIRDREETQYF
TRBJ2-3	-	-	TRBV20-1	TGCAGTGCTAGAGATCCGGCAGGGAACACAGATACGCAGTATTTT	CSARDPAGNTDTQYF
TRBJ2-7	TRBD2	few	TRBV6-5	TGTGCCAGCAGCCGCCTGACTAGCGGGGGGGCCTACGAGCAGTACTTC	CASSRLTSGGAYEQYF
TRBJ2-7	-	-	TRBV6-2/TRBV6-3	TGTGCCAGCAGTTACGGCGCGGAAGCTTACGAGCAGTACTTC	CASSYGAEAYEQYF
TRBJ1-2	-	-	TRBV6-6	TGTGCCAGCAGACCAAGAGCCGACCCTTACTATGGCTACACCTTC	CASRPRADPYYGYTF
TRBJ2-3	-	few	TRBV29-1	TGCAGCGTTGAGGCTTGGCAGGGACCAGATACGCAGTATTTT	CSVEAWQGPDTQYF
TRBJ1-2	-	-	TRBV7-8	TGTGCCAGCAGCTTAGACTTAACCTCCCGAGGAGGCTACACCTTC	CASSLDLTSRGGYTF
TRBJ1-1	-	few	TRBV14	TGTGCCAGCAGCCAAGGCCTGGTTTTCACTGAAGCTTTCTTT	CASSQGLVFTEAFF
TRBJ1-2	-	-	TRBV27	TGTGCCAGCAGCACATCCCCCAGTAAACACTATGGCTACACCTTC	CASSTSPSKHYGYTF
TRBJ2-1	TRBD1	few	TRBV7-9	TGTGCCAGCAGCCCCCCGGGACAGGGGACCAATGAGCAGTTCTTC	CASSPPGQGTNEQFF